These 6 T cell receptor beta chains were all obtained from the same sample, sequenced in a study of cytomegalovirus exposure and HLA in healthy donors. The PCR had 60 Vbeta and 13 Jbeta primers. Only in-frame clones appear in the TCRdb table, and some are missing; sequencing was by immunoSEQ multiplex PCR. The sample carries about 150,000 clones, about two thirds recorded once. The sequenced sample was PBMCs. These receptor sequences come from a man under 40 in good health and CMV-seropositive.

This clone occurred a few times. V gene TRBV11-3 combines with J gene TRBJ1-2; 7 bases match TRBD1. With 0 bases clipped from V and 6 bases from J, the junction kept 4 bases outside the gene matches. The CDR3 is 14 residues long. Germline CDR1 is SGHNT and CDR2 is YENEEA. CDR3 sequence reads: CASSLDFGQDGYTF. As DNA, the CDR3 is TGTGCCAGCAGCTTAGATTTTGGACAGGATGGCTACACCTTC.

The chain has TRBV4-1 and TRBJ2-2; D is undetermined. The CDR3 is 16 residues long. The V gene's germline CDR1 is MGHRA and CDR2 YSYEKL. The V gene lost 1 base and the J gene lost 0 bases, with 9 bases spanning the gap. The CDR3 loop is CASSQGPAANTGELFF. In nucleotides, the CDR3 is TGCGCCAGCAGCCAAGGGCCTGCGGCGAACACCGGGGAGCTGTTTTTT.

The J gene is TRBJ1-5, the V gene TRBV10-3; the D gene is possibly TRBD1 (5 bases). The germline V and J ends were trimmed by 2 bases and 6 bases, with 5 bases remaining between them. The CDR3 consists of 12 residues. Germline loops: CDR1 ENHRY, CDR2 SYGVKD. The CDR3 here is CAISEGAQPQHF. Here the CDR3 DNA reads TGTGCCATCAGTGAGGGGGCTCAGCCCCAGCATTTT.

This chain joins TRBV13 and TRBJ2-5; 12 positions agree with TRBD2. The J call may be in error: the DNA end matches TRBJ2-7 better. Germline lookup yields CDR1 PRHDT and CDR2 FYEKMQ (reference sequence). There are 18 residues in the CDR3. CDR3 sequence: CASSKRFGQTSGSYEQYF. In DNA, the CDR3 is TGTGCCAGCAGCAAGCGATTCGGCCAGACTAGCGGGAGTTACGAGCAGTACTTC.

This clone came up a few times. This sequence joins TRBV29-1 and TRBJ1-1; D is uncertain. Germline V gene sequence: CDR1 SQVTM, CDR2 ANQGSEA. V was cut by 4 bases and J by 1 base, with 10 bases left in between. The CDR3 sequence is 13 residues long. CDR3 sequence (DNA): TGCAGCGTTGTCGGTTCAGGGAACACTGAAGCTTTCTTT. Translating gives CSVVGSGNTEAFF.

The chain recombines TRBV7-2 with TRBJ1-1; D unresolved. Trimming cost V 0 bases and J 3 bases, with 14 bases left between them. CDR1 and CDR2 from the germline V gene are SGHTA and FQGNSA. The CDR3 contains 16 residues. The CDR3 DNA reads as TGTGCCAGCAGCTTAGCTGTGAGACACTTGGACACTGAAGCTTTCTTT. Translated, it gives CASSLAVRHLDTEAFF. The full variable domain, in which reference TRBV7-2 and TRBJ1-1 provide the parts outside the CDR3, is GAGVSQSPSNKVTEKGKDVELRCDPISGHTALYWYRQSLGQGLEFLIYFQGNSAPDKSGLPSDRFSAERTGGSVSTLTIQRTQQEDSAVYLCASSLAVRHLDTEAFFGQGTRLTVV.